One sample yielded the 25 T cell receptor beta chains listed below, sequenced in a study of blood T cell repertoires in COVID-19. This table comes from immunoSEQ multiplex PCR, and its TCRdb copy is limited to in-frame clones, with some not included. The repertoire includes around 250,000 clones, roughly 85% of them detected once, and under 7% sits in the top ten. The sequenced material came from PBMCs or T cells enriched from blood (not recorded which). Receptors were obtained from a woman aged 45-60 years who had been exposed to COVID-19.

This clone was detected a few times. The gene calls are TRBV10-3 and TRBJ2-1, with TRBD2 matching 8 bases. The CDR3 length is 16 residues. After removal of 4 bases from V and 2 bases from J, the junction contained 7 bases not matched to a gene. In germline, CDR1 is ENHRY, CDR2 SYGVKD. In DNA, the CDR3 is TGTGCCATCAGTGGGGGAGCGGGGGCCACCTACAATGAGCAGTTCTTC. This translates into CAISGGAGATYNEQFF.

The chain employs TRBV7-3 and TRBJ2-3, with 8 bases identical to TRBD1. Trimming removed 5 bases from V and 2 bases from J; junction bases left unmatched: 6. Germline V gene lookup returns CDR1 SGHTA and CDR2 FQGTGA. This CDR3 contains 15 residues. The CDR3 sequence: CASSLTGQVTDTQYF. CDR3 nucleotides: TGTGCCAGCAGCCTGACGGGACAGGTCACAGATACGCAGTATTTT.

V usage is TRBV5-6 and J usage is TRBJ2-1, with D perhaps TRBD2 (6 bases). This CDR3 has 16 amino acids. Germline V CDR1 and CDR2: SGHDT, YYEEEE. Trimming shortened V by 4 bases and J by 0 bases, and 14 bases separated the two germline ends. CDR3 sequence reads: CASSPGVRSSYNEQFF. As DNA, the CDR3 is TGTGCCAGCAGCCCGGGAGTAAGGAGCTCCTACAATGAGCAGTTCTTC.

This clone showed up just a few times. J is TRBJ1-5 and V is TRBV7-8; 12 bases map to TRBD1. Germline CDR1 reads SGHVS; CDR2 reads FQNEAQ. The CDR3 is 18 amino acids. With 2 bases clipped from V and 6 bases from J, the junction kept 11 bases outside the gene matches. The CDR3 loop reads CASSLIGTGGGLSQPQHF. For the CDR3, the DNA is TGTGCCAGCAGCTTAATCGGGACAGGGGGCGGGCTGTCTCAGCCCCAGCATTTT.

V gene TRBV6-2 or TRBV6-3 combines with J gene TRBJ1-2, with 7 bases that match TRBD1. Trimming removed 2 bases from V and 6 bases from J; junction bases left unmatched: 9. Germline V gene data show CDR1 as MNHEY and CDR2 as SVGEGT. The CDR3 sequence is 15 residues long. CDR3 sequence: CASSYRPGQKDGYTF. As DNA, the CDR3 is TGTGCCAGCAGTTACCGACCGGGACAGAAGGATGGCTACACCTTC.

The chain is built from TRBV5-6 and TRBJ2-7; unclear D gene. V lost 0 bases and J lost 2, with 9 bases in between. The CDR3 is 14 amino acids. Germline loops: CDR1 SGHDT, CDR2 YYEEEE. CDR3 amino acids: CASSLDITTYEQYF. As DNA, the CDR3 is TGTGCCAGCAGCTTGGACATTACAACCTACGAGCAGTACTTC.

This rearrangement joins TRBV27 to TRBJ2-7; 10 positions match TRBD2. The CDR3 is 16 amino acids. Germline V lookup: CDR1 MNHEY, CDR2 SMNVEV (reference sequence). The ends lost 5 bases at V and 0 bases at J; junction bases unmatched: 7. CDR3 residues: CASSPSGGVVSYEQYF. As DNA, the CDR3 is TGTGCCAGCAGTCCTAGCGGGGGAGTAGTCTCCTACGAGCAGTACTTC.

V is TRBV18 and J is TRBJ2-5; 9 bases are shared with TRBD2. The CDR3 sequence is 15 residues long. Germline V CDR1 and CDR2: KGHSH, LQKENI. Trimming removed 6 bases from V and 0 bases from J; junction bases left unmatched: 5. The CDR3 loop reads CASSPAGGHQETQYF. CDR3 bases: TGTGCCAGCTCCCCCGCGGGGGGGCACCAAGAGACCCAGTACTTC.

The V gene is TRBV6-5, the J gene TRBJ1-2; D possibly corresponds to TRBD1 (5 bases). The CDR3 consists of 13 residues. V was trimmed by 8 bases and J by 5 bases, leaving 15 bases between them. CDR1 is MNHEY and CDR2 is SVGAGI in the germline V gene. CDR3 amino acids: CASGSGAEYGYTF. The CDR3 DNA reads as TGTGCCAGCGGGTCTGGGGCAGAATATGGCTACACCTTC.

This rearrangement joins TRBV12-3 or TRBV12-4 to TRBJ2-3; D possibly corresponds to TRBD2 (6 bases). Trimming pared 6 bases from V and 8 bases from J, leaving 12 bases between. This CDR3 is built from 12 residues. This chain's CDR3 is CASSPGRGTQYF. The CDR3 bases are TGTGCCAGCAGCCCGGGGCGGGGTACGCAGTATTTT.

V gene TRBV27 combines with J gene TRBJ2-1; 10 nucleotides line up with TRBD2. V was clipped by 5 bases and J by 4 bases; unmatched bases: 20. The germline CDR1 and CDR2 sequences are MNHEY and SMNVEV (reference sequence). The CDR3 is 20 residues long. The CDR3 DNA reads TGTGCCAGCAGTCCCAGGAAGGTATTAGCGGGGGGCGACAAATACAATGAGCAGTTCTTC. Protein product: CASSPRKVLAGGDKYNEQFF.

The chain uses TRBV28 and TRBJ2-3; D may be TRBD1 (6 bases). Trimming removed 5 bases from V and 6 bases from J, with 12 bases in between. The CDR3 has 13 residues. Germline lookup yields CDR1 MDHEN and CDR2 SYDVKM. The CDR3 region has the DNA TGTGCCAGCAGTCGCGTTACAGGGGATACGCAGTATTTT. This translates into CASSRVTGDTQYF.

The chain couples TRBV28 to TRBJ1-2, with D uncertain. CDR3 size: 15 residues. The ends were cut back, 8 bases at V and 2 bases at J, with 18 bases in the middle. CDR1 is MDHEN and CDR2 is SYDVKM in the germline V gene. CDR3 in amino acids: CASAPNSGPNYGYTF. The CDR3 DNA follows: TGTGCCAGCGCCCCGAATAGCGGGCCGAACTATGGCTACACCTTC.

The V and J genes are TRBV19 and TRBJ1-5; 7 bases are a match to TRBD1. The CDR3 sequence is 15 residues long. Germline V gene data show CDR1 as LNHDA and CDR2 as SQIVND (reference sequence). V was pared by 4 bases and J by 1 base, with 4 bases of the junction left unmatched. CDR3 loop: CASSTHRGSNQPQHF. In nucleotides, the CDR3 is TGTGCCAGTAGTACCCACAGGGGAAGCAATCAGCCCCAGCATTTT.

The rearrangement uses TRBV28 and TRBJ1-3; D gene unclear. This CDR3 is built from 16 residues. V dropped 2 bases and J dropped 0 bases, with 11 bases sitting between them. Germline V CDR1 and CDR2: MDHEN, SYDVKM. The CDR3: CASSLTALGSGNTIYF. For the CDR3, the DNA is TGTGCCAGCAGTTTAACAGCCCTGGGCTCTGGAAACACCATATATTTT. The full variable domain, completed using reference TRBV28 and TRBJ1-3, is DVKVTQSSRYLVKRTGEKVFLECVQDMDHENMFWYRQDPGLGLRLIYFSYDVKMKEKGDIPEGYSVSREKKERFSLILESASTNQTSMYLCASSLTALGSGNTIYFGEGSWLTVV.

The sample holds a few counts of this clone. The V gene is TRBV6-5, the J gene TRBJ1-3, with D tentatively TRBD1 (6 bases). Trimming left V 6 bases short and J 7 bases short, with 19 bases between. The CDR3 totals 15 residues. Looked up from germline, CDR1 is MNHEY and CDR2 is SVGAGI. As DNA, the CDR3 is TGTGCCAGCAGCCGCAGGGGCATATCCCTCAACACCATATATTTT. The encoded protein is CASSRRGISLNTIYF.

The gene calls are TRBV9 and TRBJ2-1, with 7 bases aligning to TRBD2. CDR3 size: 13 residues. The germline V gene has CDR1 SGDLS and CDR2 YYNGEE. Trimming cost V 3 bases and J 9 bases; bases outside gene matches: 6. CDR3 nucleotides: TGTGCCAGCAGCGCCCCGGGGGGTGTTGAGCAGTTCTTC. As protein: CASSAPGGVEQFF.

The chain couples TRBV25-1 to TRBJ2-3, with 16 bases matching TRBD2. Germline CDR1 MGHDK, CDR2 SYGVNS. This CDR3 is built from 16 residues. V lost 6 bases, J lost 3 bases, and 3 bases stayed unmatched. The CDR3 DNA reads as TGTGCCAGCAGACCGGGACTAGCGGGGGGGACAGATACGCAGTATTTT. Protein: CASRPGLAGGTDTQYF. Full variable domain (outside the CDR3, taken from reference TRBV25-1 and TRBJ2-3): EADIYQTPRYLVIGTGKKITLECSQTMGHDKMYWYQQDPGMELHLIHYSYGVNSTEKGDLSSESTVSRIRTEHFPLTLESARPSHTSQYLCASRPGLAGGTDTQYFGPGTRLTVL.

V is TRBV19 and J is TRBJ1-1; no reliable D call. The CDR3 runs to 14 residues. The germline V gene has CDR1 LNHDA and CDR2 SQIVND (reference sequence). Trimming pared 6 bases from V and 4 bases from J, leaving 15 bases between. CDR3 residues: CASRPRVEGTEAFF. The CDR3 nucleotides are TGTGCCAGTAGGCCCCGGGTGGAGGGCACTGAAGCTTTCTTT.

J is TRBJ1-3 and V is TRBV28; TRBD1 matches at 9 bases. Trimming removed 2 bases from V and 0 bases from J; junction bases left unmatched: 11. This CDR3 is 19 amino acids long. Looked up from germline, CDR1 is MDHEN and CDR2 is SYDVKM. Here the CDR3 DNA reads TGTGCCAGCAGTTTACCCCTATTACAGGGGGCCTTCTCTGGAAACACCATATATTTT. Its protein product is CASSLPLLQGAFSGNTIYF.

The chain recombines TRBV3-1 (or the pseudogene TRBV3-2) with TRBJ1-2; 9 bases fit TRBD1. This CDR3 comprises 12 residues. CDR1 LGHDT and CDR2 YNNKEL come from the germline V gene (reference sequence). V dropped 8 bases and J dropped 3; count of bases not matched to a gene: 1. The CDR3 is CASRTGDYGYTF. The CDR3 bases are TGTGCCAGCCGGACAGGGGACTATGGCTACACCTTC.

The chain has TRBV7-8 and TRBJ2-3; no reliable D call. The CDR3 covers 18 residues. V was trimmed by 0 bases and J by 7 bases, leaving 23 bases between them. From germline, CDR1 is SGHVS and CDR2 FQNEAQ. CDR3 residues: CASSLALYGARLQYTQYF. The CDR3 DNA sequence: TGTGCCAGCAGCTTAGCGCTCTATGGAGCGAGGCTTCAGTATACGCAGTATTTT. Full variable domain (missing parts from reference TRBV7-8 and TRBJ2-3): GAGVSQSPRYKVAKRGQDVALRCDPISGHVSLFWYQQALGQGPEFLTYFQNEAQLDKSGLPSDRFFAERPEGSVSTLKIQRTQQEDSAVYLCASSLALYGARLQYTQYFGPGTRLTVL.

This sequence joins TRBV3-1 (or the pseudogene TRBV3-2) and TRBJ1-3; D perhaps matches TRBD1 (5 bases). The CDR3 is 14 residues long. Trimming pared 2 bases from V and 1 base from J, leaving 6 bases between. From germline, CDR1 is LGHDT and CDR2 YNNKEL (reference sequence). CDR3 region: CASSQRGSGNTIYF. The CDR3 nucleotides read TGTGCCAGCAGCCAAAGGGGATCTGGAAACACCATATATTTT.

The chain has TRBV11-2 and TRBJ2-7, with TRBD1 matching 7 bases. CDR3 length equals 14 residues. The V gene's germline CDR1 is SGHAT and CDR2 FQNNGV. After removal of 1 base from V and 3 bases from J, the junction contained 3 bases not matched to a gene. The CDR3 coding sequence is TGTGCCAGCAGCTTAGGAGGGGGCCGCTACGAGCAGTACTTC. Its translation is CASSLGGGRYEQYF.

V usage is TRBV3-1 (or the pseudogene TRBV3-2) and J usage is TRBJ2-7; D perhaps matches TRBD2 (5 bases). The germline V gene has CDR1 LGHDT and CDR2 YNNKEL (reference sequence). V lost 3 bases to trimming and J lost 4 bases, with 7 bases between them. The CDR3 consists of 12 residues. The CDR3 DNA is TGTGCCAGCAGCCATACGGGGTACGAGCAGTACTTC. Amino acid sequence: CASSHTGYEQYF.